Sequencing of this T cell receptor beta chain was carried out in a study of CXCR3-negative and CXCR3-positive naive CD8 T cells. Study results and caveats: Memory, not naive, CXCR3-negative and CXCR3-positive cells differed in TRBV-TRBJ usage. In both naive subsets diversity was comparably high, whereas memory CD8+ cells showed much lower diversity.

Germline CDR1 MNHEY, CDR2 SMNVEV (reference sequence). The CDR3 consists of 14 residues. Through 5' RACE with UMI labels, the TRB cDNA libraries were prepared. TCRdb reprocessed the 5' RACE reads and keeps a single row for each CDR3 protein, giving no DNA. The table lists about 58,000 distinct CDR3 sequences. About this clonotype: Its antigen remains unknown.

Input material: naive CXCR3- CD8+ T cells from blood. As for subset: CD45RO-CCR7+CD27+CD95- naive CD8+ T cells lacking CXCR3 (TNR3-). This sequence joins TRBV27 and TRBJ2-5; without DNA, the TCRdb call of TRBD2 cannot be checked. This clonotype originated in a human donor in good health. Some clones in this sample may be carry-over from other donors' samples. CDR3: CASSIRGGEETQYF.